This note documents a single T cell receptor beta chain sequence. Its antigen is not known. The V end was cut by 5 bases, the J end by 8 bases, with 11 bases between. Germline-derived CDR1 and CDR2 are SQVTM and ANQGSEA. The CDR3 totals 11 residues. Treatment described: oral pan-JAK inhibitor, 5-10 mg twice daily. Lesional scalp tissue (obtained by punch biopsy) and peripheral blood were collected from alopecia areata patients. PBMCs yielded sorted CD4+ and CD8+ T cells. The data stem from a study of CD8+ T cells in alopecia areata. As for the study in general: By percentage of affected scalp area, the severity of treated patients was scored.

cDNA reverse transcribed from extracted RNA served as the sequencing template. Produced via immunoSEQ multiplex PCR; TCRdb's table is partial and in-frame only. The table has about 260,000 clones, roughly 60% seen once; the top ten hold more than 0.85%. Study-level findings and limits: When scalp samples are sequenced, resident alphabeta T cells of normal skin are also captured.

The V call is TRBV29-1, the J call TRBJ2-3; D gene uncertain. Sequencing was performed on CD4+ T cells sorted from blood, taken at approximately week 51, from a patient treated with tofacitinib. The TCR sequence derives from a human donor with alopecia areata. This CDR3 is CSVWRSGTQYF. As DNA, the CDR3 is TGCAGCGTTTGGCGGTCGGGTACGCAGTATTTT.